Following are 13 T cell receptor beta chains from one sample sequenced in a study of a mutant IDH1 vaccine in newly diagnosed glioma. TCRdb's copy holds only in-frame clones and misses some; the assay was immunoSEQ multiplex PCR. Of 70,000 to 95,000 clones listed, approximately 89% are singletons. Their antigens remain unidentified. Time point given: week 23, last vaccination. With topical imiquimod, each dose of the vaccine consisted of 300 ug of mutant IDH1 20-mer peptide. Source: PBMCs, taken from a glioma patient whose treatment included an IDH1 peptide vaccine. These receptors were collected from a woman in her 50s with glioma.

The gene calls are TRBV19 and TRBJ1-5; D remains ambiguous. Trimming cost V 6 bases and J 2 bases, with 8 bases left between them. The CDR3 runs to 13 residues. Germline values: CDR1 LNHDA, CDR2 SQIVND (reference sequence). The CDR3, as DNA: TGTGCCAGTAGGCGACGGGGCAATCAGCCCCAGCATTTT. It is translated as CASRRRGNQPQHF.

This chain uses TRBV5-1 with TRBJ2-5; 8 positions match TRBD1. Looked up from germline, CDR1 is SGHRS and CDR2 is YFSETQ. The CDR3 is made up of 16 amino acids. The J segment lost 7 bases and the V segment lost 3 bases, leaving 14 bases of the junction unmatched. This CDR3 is CASSSPGTGPGGTQYF. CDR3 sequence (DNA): TGCGCCAGCAGCTCACCCGGGACAGGACCTGGGGGGACCCAGTACTTC.

CDR3 sequence (DNA): TGTGCCAGCAGCTGGTCGACGTATGGCTACACCTTC. Translation gives CASSWSTYGYTF. The chain recombines TRBV11-2 with TRBJ1-2; no definite D call. Germline V gene lookup returns CDR1 SGHAT and CDR2 FQNNGV. V lost 4 bases to trimming and J lost 5 bases, with 8 bases between them. The CDR3 length is 12 residues.

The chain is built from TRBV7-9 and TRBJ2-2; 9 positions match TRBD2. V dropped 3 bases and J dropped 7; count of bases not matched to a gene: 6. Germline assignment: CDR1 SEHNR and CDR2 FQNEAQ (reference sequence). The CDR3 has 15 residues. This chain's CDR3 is CASSFAGGPVGELFF. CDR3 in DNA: TGTGCCAGCAGCTTCGCGGGAGGGCCTGTCGGGGAGCTGTTTTTT.

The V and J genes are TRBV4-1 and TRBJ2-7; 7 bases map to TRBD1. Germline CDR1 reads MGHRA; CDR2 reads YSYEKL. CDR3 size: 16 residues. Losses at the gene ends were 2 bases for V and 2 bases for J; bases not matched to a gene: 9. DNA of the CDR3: TGCGCCAGCAGCCAACCCTGGACAGGTGAAACCTACGAGCAGTACTTC. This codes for CASSQPWTGETYEQYF.

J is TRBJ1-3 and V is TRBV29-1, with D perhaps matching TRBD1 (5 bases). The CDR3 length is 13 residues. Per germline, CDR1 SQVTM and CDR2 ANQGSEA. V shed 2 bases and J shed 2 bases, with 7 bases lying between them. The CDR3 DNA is TGCAGCGTTGAACAGGGAGCTGGAAACACCATATATTTT. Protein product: CSVEQGAGNTIYF.

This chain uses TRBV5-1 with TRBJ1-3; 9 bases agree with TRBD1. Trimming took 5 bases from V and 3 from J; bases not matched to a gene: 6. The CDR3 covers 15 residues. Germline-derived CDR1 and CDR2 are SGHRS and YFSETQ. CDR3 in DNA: TGCGCCAGCAGTCCGGGACAGGGTTATGGAAACACCATATATTTT. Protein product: CASSPGQGYGNTIYF.

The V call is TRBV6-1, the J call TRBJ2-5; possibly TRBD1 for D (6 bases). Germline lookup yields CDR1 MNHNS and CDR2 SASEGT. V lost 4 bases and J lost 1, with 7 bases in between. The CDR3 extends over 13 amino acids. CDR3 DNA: TGTGCCAGCAGTGTGGGGGCCCAAGAGACCCAGTACTTC. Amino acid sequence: CASSVGAQETQYF.

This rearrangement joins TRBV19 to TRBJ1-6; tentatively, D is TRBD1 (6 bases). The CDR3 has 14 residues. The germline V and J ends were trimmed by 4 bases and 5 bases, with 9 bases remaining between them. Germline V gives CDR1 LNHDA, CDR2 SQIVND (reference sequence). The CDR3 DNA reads TGTGCCAGTAGTAGGGGACAAAATAATTCACCCCTCCACTTT. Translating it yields CASSRGQNNSPLHF.

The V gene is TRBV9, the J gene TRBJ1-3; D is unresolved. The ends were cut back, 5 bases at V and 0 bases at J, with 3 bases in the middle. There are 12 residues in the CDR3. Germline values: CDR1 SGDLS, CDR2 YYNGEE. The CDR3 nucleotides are TGTGCCAGCAGGAGCTCTGGAAACACCATATATTTT. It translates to CASRSSGNTIYF.

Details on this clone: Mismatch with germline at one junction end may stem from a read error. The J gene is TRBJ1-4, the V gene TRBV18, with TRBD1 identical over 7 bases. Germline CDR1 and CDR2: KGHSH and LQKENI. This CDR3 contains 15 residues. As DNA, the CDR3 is TGTGCCAGCTCAGGACAGGTGGGTCCGAATGGAAAACTGTTTTTT. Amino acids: CASSGQVGPNGKLFF.

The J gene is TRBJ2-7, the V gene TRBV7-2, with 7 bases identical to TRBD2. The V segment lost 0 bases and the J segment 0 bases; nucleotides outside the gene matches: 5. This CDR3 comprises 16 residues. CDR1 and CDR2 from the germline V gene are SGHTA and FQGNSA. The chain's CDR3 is CASSLAFQRDSYEQYF. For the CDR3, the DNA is TGTGCCAGCAGCTTAGCGTTCCAGCGGGACTCCTACGAGCAGTACTTC.

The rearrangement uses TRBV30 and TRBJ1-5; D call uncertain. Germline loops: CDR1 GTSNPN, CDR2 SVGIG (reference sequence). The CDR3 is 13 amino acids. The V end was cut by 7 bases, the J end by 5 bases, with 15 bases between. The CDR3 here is CAYTQNRDQPQHF. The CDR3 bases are TGTGCCTACACACAGAACCGAGATCAGCCCCAGCATTTT.